One and the same sample provided the 13 T cell receptor beta chains below, sequenced in a study of T cells in tumors after PD-1 blockade. TCRdb keeps only in-frame clones here, not all; method: immunoSEQ multiplex PCR. The table has around 34,000 clones, around 72% seen once; the top ten hold roughly 37%. The sequencing used PBMCs, collected after anti-PD-1 treatment. The source of these receptors is a human donor with basal cell carcinoma.

This clone was detected only once. This rearrangement joins TRBV24-1 to TRBJ1-3; D unresolved. V was shortened by 3 bases and J by 4 bases, with 12 bases between the two germline ends. In germline, CDR1 is KGHDR, CDR2 SFDVKD. The CDR3 is made up of 15 amino acids. In nucleotides, the CDR3 is TGTGCCACCAGTGATAGCCAGAGGCAAGGAAACACCATATATTTT. Its protein product is CATSDSQRQGNTIYF.

The V call is TRBV7-9, the J call TRBJ2-6; D may be TRBD1 or TRBD2 (5 bases each). Germline assignment: CDR1 SEHNR and CDR2 FQNEAQ (reference sequence). With 5 bases removed from V and 0 bases from J, the gap between germline ends came to 14 bases. This CDR3 has 17 residues. The CDR3 DNA reads TGTGCCAGCAGCCGTTCGGACGGGACCTCTGGGGCCAACGTCCTGACTTTC. This sequence encodes CASSRSDGTSGANVLTF.

This clone appeared a few times. This chain connects TRBV6-5 to TRBJ1-2; the D is unclear. The CDR3 contains 15 residues. The V end was cut by 5 bases, the J end by 2 bases, with 15 bases between. CDR1 MNHEY and CDR2 SVGAGI come from the germline V gene. The CDR3 reads CASSPHGPENYGYTF. The CDR3 nucleotides are TGTGCCAGCAGTCCCCATGGACCCGAGAACTATGGCTACACCTTC.

V usage is TRBV13 and J usage is TRBJ2-7; the match to TRBD2 covers 9 bases. The length of the CDR3 is 15 residues. Losses at the gene ends were 5 bases for V and 0 bases for J; bases not matched to a gene: 5. Germline CDR1 is PRHDT and CDR2 is FYEKMQ (reference sequence). The CDR3: CASSPRLAASYEQYF. The CDR3 coding sequence is TGTGCCAGCAGCCCCCGACTAGCGGCCTCCTACGAGCAGTACTTC.

The V gene is TRBV3-1 (or the pseudogene TRBV3-2), the J gene TRBJ1-2; the D gene is possibly TRBD1 (6 bases). Germline CDR1 reads LGHDT; CDR2 reads YNNKEL (reference sequence). This CDR3 is built from 15 residues. V lost 0 bases and J lost 2, with 10 bases in between. CDR3 in amino acids: CASSQDSTGNYGYTF. CDR3 bases: TGTGCCAGCAGCCAAGACTCCACAGGGAACTATGGCTACACCTTC.

This clone was seen only once. V gene TRBV5-1 combines with J gene TRBJ2-6; D is uncertain. Trimming took off 2 bases at V and 2 bases at J, with 5 bases between the two ends. Looked up from germline, CDR1 is SGHRS and CDR2 is YFSETQ. CDR3 length: 14 amino acids. CDR3 residues: CASSFGAGANVLTF. The CDR3 nucleotides read TGCGCCAGCAGCTTTGGGGCTGGGGCCAACGTCCTGACTTTC.

The chain uses TRBV2 and TRBJ1-4; TRBD1 agrees at 8 bases. CDR1 and CDR2 (germline): SNHLY, FYNNEI. V dropped 7 bases and J dropped 0; count of bases not matched to a gene: 4. The CDR3 extends over 15 amino acids. The chain's CDR3 is CASIRQGSTNEKLFF. The CDR3 coding sequence is TGTGCCAGCATCCGACAGGGGTCAACTAATGAAAAACTGTTTTTT.

The J gene is TRBJ2-1, the V gene TRBV4-3, with a weak D call TRBD1 (5 bases). The CDR3 contains 15 residues. Germline V gene data show CDR1 as LGHNA and CDR2 as YSLEER. The germline V and J ends were trimmed by 0 bases and 10 bases, with 16 bases remaining between them. CDR3 in amino acids: CASSQDNGIRGEQFF. CDR3 coding DNA: TGCGCCAGCAGCCAAGACAATGGCATAAGGGGAGAGCAGTTCTTC.

The V and J genes are TRBV19 and TRBJ1-5, with D possibly matching TRBD1 (5 bases). This CDR3 has 11 amino acids. Germline CDR1 and CDR2: LNHDA and SQIVND (reference sequence). V lost 9 bases to trimming and J lost 5 bases, with 8 bases between them. The CDR3 DNA reads as TGTGCCAGCCAGGGTGATCAGCCCCAGCATTTT. Translating gives CASQGDQPQHF.

This chain links TRBV28 with TRBJ1-5; D unresolved. Germline V gives CDR1 MDHEN, CDR2 SYDVKM. Trimming shortened V by 5 bases and J by 9 bases, and 14 bases separated the two germline ends. CDR3 length: 13 amino acids. The CDR3 nucleotides read TGTGCCAGCAGTGAGACGCCCCTGGTGCCCCAGCATTTT. Protein: CASSETPLVPQHF.

The chain employs TRBV18 and TRBJ1-1, with 10 bases identical to TRBD1. Germline trimming cut 1 base from V and 7 bases from J; bases unmatched to any gene: 3. The CDR3 runs to 14 residues. CDR1 is KGHSH and CDR2 is LQKENI in the germline V gene. The CDR3 here is CASSPLGTGDEAFF. For the CDR3, the DNA is TGTGCCAGCTCACCACTTGGGACAGGGGATGAAGCTTTCTTT.

This clone was observed a handful of times. J is TRBJ2-3 and V is TRBV29-1; no definite D call. CDR3 size: 14 residues. The germline V gene encodes CDR1 SQVTM and CDR2 ANQGSEA. The V end lost 5 bases, the J end lost 0 bases, and 12 bases lay between the germline ends. CDR3 nucleotides: TGCAGCGTTCAACAACTGAGCAGCACAGATACGCAGTATTTT. Its protein product is CSVQQLSSTDTQYF.

The J gene is TRBJ2-1, the V gene TRBV11-3; weak D call: TRBD1 (5 bases). The CDR3 extends over 12 amino acids. Germline-derived CDR1 and CDR2 are SGHNT and YENEEA. V gave up 0 bases and J gave up 9 bases, with 6 bases separating them. This chain's CDR3 is CASSLDQGEQFF. The CDR3 bases are TGTGCCAGCAGCTTAGATCAGGGTGAGCAGTTCTTC.